These 3 T cell receptor beta chains share one sample of origin, sequenced in a study of blood T cells in healthy people across ages. Using a J-beta primer mix together with a sample-barcoded 5' primer, a second PCR was run for about 6 to 11 cycles. TCRdb ran MiXCR on the 5' RACE reads and lists one entry per CDR3 protein. In the table there are roughly 800,000 distinct CDR3 sequences, around half of which are singletons. Sequenced: blood. These receptors were obtained from an elderly man in good health.

This clonotype came up a few times. The rearrangement uses TRBV29-1 and TRBJ2-3, with TRBD2 as a possible D gene (6 bases). Germline V gene data show CDR1 as SQVTM and CDR2 as ANQGSEA. The CDR3 has 13 amino acids. V was pared by 0 bases and J by 14 bases, with 18 bases between. The CDR3: CSVEDHGGPYAYF. CDR3 sequence (DNA): TGCAGCGTTGAAGATCACGGGGGTCCATACGCGTATTTT.

The chain links TRBV2 to TRBJ2-7; 8 bases fit TRBD2. The CDR3 covers 16 residues. Losses at the gene ends were 6 bases for V and 1 base for J; bases not matched to a gene: 11. Germline V CDR1 and CDR2: SNHLY, FYNNEI. CDR3 protein: CASRLQAGVSSYEQYF. CDR3 sequence (DNA): TGTGCCAGCAGATTACAAGCGGGAGTGTCATCCTACGAGCAGTACTTC.

The chain joins TRBV27 to TRBJ2-7; possible D gene TRBD1, 5 bases. This CDR3 has 18 residues. Germline CDR1 MNHEY, CDR2 SMNVEV (reference sequence). Trimming removed 1 base at V and 2 bases at J, with 21 bases between. The CDR3 DNA follows: TGTGCCAGCAGTTTATTGGGTGTTAGTGCAGGGATAGCCTACGAGCAGTACTTC. It is translated as CASSLLGVSAGIAYEQYF.